This T cell receptor (beta chain) appears in the sequencing data of a study of beta chain features in type 1 diabetes. General observations from the study: In all four CD4+ subsets, TCRB CDR3 length was significantly, moderately reduced in type 1 diabetes.

The authors reverse transcribed all of the isolated RNA, so sequencing captured expressed TCRB transcripts. This table comes from immunoSEQ multiplex PCR, and its TCRdb copy is limited to in-frame clones, with some not included. The sample lists over 200,000 clones; roughly 10% were seen once. CDR1 and CDR2 from the germline V gene are MNHNS and SASEGT. The CDR3 totals 15 residues. Between the trimmed V and J ends, which lost 4 bases and 1 base, there was a span of 12 bases. As regards this clone: Its antigen is as yet unknown.

This chain connects TRBV6-1 to TRBJ2-3, with D possibly being TRBD2 (6 bases). Sequenced: naive CD4+ T cells from blood. The sequence came from a man younger than 40 with type 1 diabetes. CDR3 sequence: CASSALLARTDTQYF. The DNA for the CDR3 is TGTGCCAGCAGTGCTTTACTAGCCCGCACAGATACGCAGTATTTT.